The T cell receptor (beta chain) described here comes from a study of T cells after yellow fever vaccination. Germline trimming cut 4 bases from V and 4 bases from J; bases unmatched to any gene: 6. There are 15 residues in the CDR3. Germline V gives CDR1 SGHRS, CDR2 YFSETQ. This clonotype was observed a handful of times. TCRdb re-called the 5' RACE reads with MiXCR, one entry per CDR3 protein. The data contain under 550,000 distinct CDR3 sequences, 21% of them singletons. V gene TRBV5-1 combines with J gene TRBJ2-7; 12 nucleotides align to TRBD1. The clonotype comes from a man younger than 35 who received the YFV17D yellow fever vaccine. Sequenced material: PBMCs, taken roughly 23 days after the first yellow fever vaccination. The CDR3 spells CASSQGQGALYEQYF. The CDR3 nucleotides are TGCGCCAGCAGCCAGGGACAGGGGGCTCTGTACGAGCAGTACTTC.